This passage covers 10 T cell receptor beta chains from one sample sequenced in a study of control samples from healthy donors and cancer patients. Repertoires were generated with immunoSEQ multiplex PCR, while TCRdb's copy carries only in-frame clones and drops some. In the table there are about 160,000 clones, approximately 96% of which are singletons. The sample comprised blood. These receptors all stem from a woman in her 40s in good health.

This clone was detected once. V usage is TRBV9 and J usage is TRBJ1-4, with D perhaps TRBD1 (6 bases). The ends were cut back, 4 bases at V and 5 bases at J, with 15 bases in the middle. Germline V lookup: CDR1 SGDLS, CDR2 YYNGEE. The CDR3 consists of 15 residues. CDR3 sequence reads: CASSLFVGTNEKLFF. Here the CDR3 DNA reads TGTGCCAGCAGCTTATTCGTCGGGACAAATGAAAAACTGTTTTTT.

This clone was seen only once. This chain joins TRBV2 and TRBJ1-1; TRBD1 aligns across 7 bases. The CDR3 runs to 13 residues. V lost 6 bases to trimming and J lost 5 bases; unmatched junction nucleotides: 6. Germline V lookup: CDR1 SNHLY, CDR2 FYNNEI. CDR3 bases: TGTGCCAGCAGACCCCGACAGGGAACTGAAGCTTTCTTT. It is translated as CASRPRQGTEAFF.

This chain connects TRBV9 to TRBJ2-1; 11 positions match TRBD2. This CDR3 is 16 amino acids long. The germline V gene encodes CDR1 SGDLS and CDR2 YYNGEE. J gave up 9 bases and V 0 bases, and 8 bases lay outside the gene matches. The CDR3 loop is CASSVGPSGRTAEQFF. Written as DNA, the CDR3 is TGTGCCAGCAGCGTAGGACCTAGCGGGAGGACAGCTGAGCAGTTCTTC.

The V and J genes are TRBV9 and TRBJ2-5; TRBD1 matches 8 bases. This CDR3 has 14 residues. V trimming: 5 bases; J trimming: 5 bases; junction bases outside the gene matches: 8. Germline lookup yields CDR1 SGDLS and CDR2 YYNGEE. The DNA for the CDR3 is TGTGCCAGCAGTTTGGCAGGGGGCATGGAGACCCAGTACTTC. This codes for CASSLAGGMETQYF. Full variable domain (rest looked up from reference TRBV9 and TRBJ2-5): DSGVTQTPKHLITATGQRVTLRCSPRSGDLSVYWYQQSLDQGLQFLIQYYNGEERAKGNILERFSAQQFPDLHSELNLSSLELGDSALYFCASSLAGGMETQYFGPGTRLLVL.

The rearrangement links TRBV5-1 to TRBJ2-7; D gene uncertain. In germline, CDR1 is SGHRS, CDR2 YFSETQ. Trimming took 4 bases from V and 2 from J, leaving 10 bases between them. This CDR3 comprises 13 residues. CDR3 in amino acids: CASSPERTYEQYF. Here the CDR3 DNA reads TGCGCCAGCAGCCCGGAACGAACCTACGAGCAGTACTTC. Full variable domain (missing parts from reference TRBV5-1 and TRBJ2-7): KAGVTQTPRYLIKTRGQQVTLSCSPISGHRSVSWYQQTPGQGLQFLFEYFSETQRNKGNFPGRFSGRQFSNSRSEMNVSTLELGDSALYLCASSPERTYEQYFGPGTRLTVT.

This clone was seen just once. The V and J genes are TRBV19 and TRBJ1-6; D is perhaps TRBD1 (5 bases). The germline V and J ends were trimmed by 6 bases and 10 bases, with 13 bases remaining between them. Germline V CDR1 and CDR2: LNHDA, SQIVND (reference sequence). The CDR3 loop spans 13 amino acids. In DNA, the CDR3 is TGTGCCAGTAGGGACATTTTGGGATCACCCCTCCACTTT. Protein product: CASRDILGSPLHF.

V and J are TRBV18 and TRBJ2-5; D is tentatively TRBD1 or TRBD2 (5 bases each). V was clipped by 3 bases and J by 4 bases, with 12 bases between them. The CDR3 contains 14 residues. Germline assignment: CDR1 KGHSH and CDR2 LQKENI. This CDR3 reads CASSPPGRPETQYF. CDR3 sequence (DNA): TGTGCCAGCTCACCCCCGGGACGTCCAGAGACCCAGTACTTC. Looking up the rest from reference TRBV18 and TRBJ2-5 gives the full variable domain: NAGVMQNPRHLVRRRGQEARLRCSPMKGHSHVYWYRQLPEEGLKFMVYLQKENIIDESGMPKERFSAEFPKEGPSILRIQQVVRGDSAAYFCASSPPGRPETQYFGPGTRLLVL.

About this clone itself: Additional DNA sequences in this sample encode the identical CDR3. CDR3 sequence: CASSYSRDSPLHF. CDR3 sequence (DNA): TGTGCCAGCAGTTACTCTCGGGATTCACCCCTCCACTTT. The chain employs TRBV6-2 or TRBV6-3 and TRBJ1-6; D is unresolved. Trimming cost V 0 bases and J 8 bases, with 5 bases left between them. Per germline, CDR1 MNHEY and CDR2 SVGEGT. The CDR3 extends over 13 amino acids.

The chain combines TRBV6-5 with TRBJ2-5; no definite D call. The CDR3 is made up of 11 amino acids. Germline assignment: CDR1 MNHEY and CDR2 SVGAGI. V lost 6 bases, J lost 7 bases, and 9 bases lay in between. The DNA of the CDR3 is TGTGCCAGCAGCCTGCTTTCGACCCAGTACTTC. This translates into CASSLLSTQYF.

This clone was detected once. CDR3 residues: CASRGRGGSYEQYF. The CDR3 nucleotides are TGTGCCAGCAGGGGCAGGGGGGGTTCCTACGAGCAGTACTTC. The chain links TRBV6-6 to TRBJ2-7; D may be TRBD1 or TRBD2 (7 bases each). Trimming pared 6 bases from V and 1 base from J, leaving 13 bases between. Germline assignment: CDR1 MNHNY and CDR2 SVGAGI (reference sequence). This CDR3 comprises 14 residues.